These 29 T cell receptor beta chains were sequenced from one sample in a study of blood T cell repertoires in COVID-19. TCRdb keeps only in-frame clones here, not all; method: immunoSEQ multiplex PCR. The sample consists of about 270,000 clones, over 85% of them appearing once. Input material: PBMCs or T cells enriched from blood (not recorded which). The source of these receptors is a woman in her fifties or sixties who had recovered from COVID-19.

J is TRBJ1-1 and V is TRBV7-9, with 8 bases fitting TRBD1. The CDR3 spans 14 residues. From germline, CDR1 is SEHNR and CDR2 FQNEAQ (reference sequence). Losses at the gene ends were 5 bases for V and 6 bases for J; bases not matched to a gene: 8. The CDR3 is CASSPSGGHSEAFF. The CDR3 DNA reads as TGTGCCAGCAGCCCATCAGGGGGCCACTCTGAAGCTTTCTTT. The whole variable domain, remainder taken from reference TRBV7-9 and TRBJ1-1, is DTGVSQNPRHKITKRGQNVTFRCDPISEHNRLYWYRQTLGQGPEFLTYFQNEAQLEKSRLLSDRFSAERPKGSFSTLEIQRTEQGDSAMYLCASSPSGGHSEAFFGQGTRLTVV.

The chain uses TRBV30 and TRBJ1-3; no firm D call. V was cut by 3 bases and J by 0 bases, with 9 bases left in between. The CDR3 contains 14 residues. Germline CDR1 GTSNPN, CDR2 SVGIG (reference sequence). The CDR3 sequence is CAWRHTRSGNTIYF. In DNA form, the CDR3 reads TGTGCCTGGAGGCACACCCGCTCTGGAAACACCATATATTTT.

This sequence joins TRBV28 and TRBJ2-7; D is perhaps TRBD2 (6 bases). V lost 8 bases and J lost 0, with 11 bases in between. The CDR3 is 13 residues long. The germline gives CDR1 MDHEN, CDR2 SYDVKM. CDR3 region: CASVAGSSYEQYF. DNA for the CDR3: TGTGCCAGCGTTGCGGGGAGCTCCTACGAGCAGTACTTC.

This rearrangement joins TRBV5-1 to TRBJ2-3, with 7 nucleotides matching TRBD2. Per the germline V gene, CDR1 is SGHRS and CDR2 is YFSETQ. The CDR3 sequence is 13 residues long. V trimming: 0 bases; J trimming: 8 bases; junction bases outside the gene matches: 3. This CDR3 is CASSLDVAGTQYF. The DNA for the CDR3 is TGCGCCAGCAGCTTGGACGTAGCGGGTACGCAGTATTTT.

The V and J genes are TRBV7-3 and TRBJ2-1; D uncertain. Trimming left V 6 bases short and J 0 bases short, with 12 bases between. The germline V gene has CDR1 SGHTA and CDR2 FQGTGA. The CDR3 length is 15 residues. The CDR3 bases are TGTGCCAGCAGACGAGTGGCGGACTCCTACAATGAGCAGTTCTTC. Its translation: CASRRVADSYNEQFF. Full variable domain (outside the CDR3, taken from reference TRBV7-3 and TRBJ2-1): GAGVSQTPSNKVTEKGKYVELRCDPISGHTALYWYRQSLGQGPEFLIYFQGTGAADDSGLPNDRFFAVRPEGSVSTLKIQRTERGDSAVYLCASRRVADSYNEQFFGPGTRLTVL.

This rearrangement joins TRBV5-1 to TRBJ2-1; 8 bases line up with TRBD2. The CDR3 runs 14 residues. Germline values: CDR1 SGHRS, CDR2 YFSETQ. Trimming at V came to 2 bases and at J to 6 bases, leaving 4 bases not matched to a gene. The DNA of the CDR3 is TGCGCCAGCAGCTTAGCGGGAGTTAGCAATGAGCAGTTCTTC. It specifies CASSLAGVSNEQFF. The variable domain in full, completed from reference TRBV5-1 and TRBJ2-1, reads KAGVTQTPRYLIKTRGQQVTLSCSPISGHRSVSWYQQTPGQGLQFLFEYFSETQRNKGNFPGRFSGRQFSNSRSEMNVSTLELGDSALYLCASSLAGVSNEQFFGPGTRLTVL.

The V gene is TRBV2, the J gene TRBJ1-2, with no clear D. CDR1 SNHLY and CDR2 FYNNEI come from the germline V gene. The V end was cut by 4 bases, the J end by 14 bases, with 11 bases between. The CDR3 extends over 10 amino acids. The DNA for the CDR3 is TGTGCCAGCAGTGGCCGGAGTATTACCTTC. Its protein is CASSGRSITF.

The rearrangement links TRBV25-1 to TRBJ1-2, with a tentative D call TRBD1 (5 bases). The V and J ends lost 1 base and 1 base respectively, with 10 bases between them. Looked up from germline, CDR1 is MGHDK and CDR2 is SYGVNS. The CDR3 is 15 amino acids. The CDR3, as DNA: TGTGCCAGCAGTGAATGGGGACTGAATAACTATGGCTACACCTTC. Residues: CASSEWGLNNYGYTF.

The chain combines TRBV10-3 with TRBJ1-5, with 7 bases identical to TRBD1. Germline trimming cut 3 bases from V and 0 bases from J; bases unmatched to any gene: 5. Germline CDR1 reads ENHRY; CDR2 reads SYGVKD. The CDR3 has 16 amino acids. This chain's CDR3 is CAISDRDSDSNQPQHF. CDR3 coding DNA: TGTGCCATCAGTGATCGGGACAGCGATAGCAATCAGCCCCAGCATTTT.

V is TRBV18 and J is TRBJ2-2, with a possible D match to TRBD2 (5 bases). The CDR3 sequence is 14 residues long. Germline values: CDR1 KGHSH, CDR2 LQKENI. V was pared by 6 bases and J by 5 bases, with 13 bases between. The CDR3 loop is CASSGPSGTGELFF. CDR3 nucleotide sequence: TGTGCCAGCTCCGGGCCATCGGGGACCGGGGAGCTGTTTTTT.

CDR3 amino acids: CAWRTRENTEAFF. In DNA, the CDR3 is TGTGCCTGGAGAACGCGGGAGAACACTGAAGCTTTCTTT. V and J are TRBV30 and TRBJ1-1; no clear D gene. CDR1 is GTSNPN, CDR2 SVGIG, per germline (reference sequence). This CDR3 comprises 13 residues. Trimming cost V 3 bases and J 1 base, with 9 bases left between them.

This chain links TRBV18 with TRBJ1-2; D is unclear. CDR1 KGHSH and CDR2 LQKENI come from the germline V gene. The CDR3 runs 16 residues. V was clipped by 6 bases and J by 0 bases, with 17 bases between them. The DNA for the CDR3 is TGTGCCAGCTCCCAAGACTTCGGAATAGCTAACTATGGCTACACCTTC. This codes for CASSQDFGIANYGYTF.

The chain links TRBV3-1 (or the pseudogene TRBV3-2) to TRBJ1-2, with D possibly being TRBD1 (6 bases). Trimming shortened V by 1 base and J by 5 bases, and 8 bases separated the two germline ends. CDR3 length equals 13 residues. Germline values: CDR1 LGHDT, CDR2 YNNKEL (reference sequence). CDR3 nucleotide sequence: TGTGCCAGCAGCCAAGGGACAGAGTATGGCTACACCTTC. Encoded protein: CASSQGTEYGYTF.

J is TRBJ2-2 and V is TRBV24-1, with 12 bases matching TRBD1. Germline V CDR1 and CDR2: KGHDR, SFDVKD. The J segment lost 4 bases and the V segment lost 2 bases, leaving 4 bases of the junction unmatched. The CDR3 has 17 residues. The CDR3 region is CATSDSSGQGATGELFF. The CDR3, as DNA: TGTGCCACCAGTGATTCTTCGGGACAGGGGGCCACCGGGGAGCTGTTTTTT.

V and J are TRBV10-3 and TRBJ2-2, with 9 bases identical to TRBD2. The junction had 9 bases not matched to a gene; V was cut back by 0 bases and J by 7 bases. Germline values: CDR1 ENHRY, CDR2 SYGVKD. The CDR3 sequence is 17 residues long. CDR3 coding DNA: TGTGCCATCAGTGAGTCGCGTCTAGCGGGACGGGGCGGGGAGCTGTTTTTT. Translating gives CAISESRLAGRGGELFF.

This chain connects TRBV2 to TRBJ1-1; D unresolved. CDR1 and CDR2 (germline): SNHLY, FYNNEI. The CDR3 extends over 14 amino acids. Trimming removed 7 bases at V and 5 bases at J, with 17 bases between. The CDR3 DNA reads as TGTGCCAGCATTAACAGCGGGGTAGGGACTGAAGCTTTCTTT. It codes for CASINSGVGTEAFF. Filled out from reference TRBV2 and TRBJ1-1, the complete variable domain reads EPEVTQTPSHQVTQMGQEVILRCVPISNHLYFYWYRQILGQKVEFLVSFYNNEISEKSEIFDDQFSVERPDGSNFTLKIRSTKLEDSAMYFCASINSGVGTEAFFGQGTRLTVV.

V gene TRBV9 combines with J gene TRBJ1-2, with D possibly TRBD1 on 6 matching bases. The CDR3 consists of 15 residues. The germline V and J ends were trimmed by 4 bases and 0 bases, with 13 bases remaining between them. Per germline, CDR1 SGDLS and CDR2 YYNGEE. As DNA, the CDR3 is TGTGCCAGCAGCAACCGGGACACCGCTAACTATGGCTACACCTTC. Translation gives CASSNRDTANYGYTF.

The chain uses TRBV5-1 and TRBJ1-1, with D maybe TRBD1 (6 bases). The ends were cut back, 5 bases at V and 1 base at J, with 9 bases in the middle. Germline V CDR1 and CDR2: SGHRS, YFSETQ. The CDR3 covers 13 residues. Here the CDR3 DNA reads TGCGCCAGCAGTGTGGACAGGAACACTGAAGCTTTCTTT. It is translated as CASSVDRNTEAFF.

The chain employs TRBV5-4 and TRBJ1-1; 8 nucleotides line up with TRBD1. This CDR3 region has 15 residues. V dropped 1 base and J dropped 3; count of bases not matched to a gene: 5. Germline V gene lookup returns CDR1 SGHNT and CDR2 YYREEE (reference sequence). The CDR3 nucleotides are TGTGCCAGCAGCTTGCCCGGGACAGGAGACACTGAAGCTTTCTTT. This sequence encodes CASSLPGTGDTEAFF.

As for this clone: Mismatch with germline at one junction end may stem from a read error. V gene TRBV27 combines with J gene TRBJ2-7; 7 bases are a match to TRBD2. The length of the CDR3 is 16 residues. Germline V gene lookup returns CDR1 MNHEY and CDR2 SMNVEV (reference sequence). The CDR3 here is CVSTLLTPRGAYEQYF. For the CDR3, the DNA is TGTGTCAGCACCCTCCTCACTCCCCGGGGGGCCTACGAGCAGTACTTC.

CDR3 DNA sequence: TGTGCCAGCAGACAGGACAGGACCTACACCGGGGAGCTGTTTTTT. Its protein product is CASRQDRTYTGELFF. The chain couples TRBV2 to TRBJ2-2; 7 nucleotides align to TRBD1. J lost 3 bases, V lost 6 bases, and 7 bases had no gene match. Germline V gene data show CDR1 as SNHLY and CDR2 as FYNNEI. CDR3 length equals 15 residues.

The chain couples TRBV7-8 to TRBJ2-2; perhaps TRBD1 as D (7 bases). This CDR3 is built from 16 residues. V was cut by 1 base and J by 4 bases, with 13 bases left in between. The germline V gene has CDR1 SGHVS and CDR2 FQNEAQ. CDR3 sequence reads: CASSLVSGGITGELFF. CDR3 DNA sequence: TGTGCCAGCAGCTTAGTCTCAGGGGGGATCACCGGGGAGCTGTTTTTT.

The rearrangement joins TRBV9 to TRBJ2-1, with 7 bases that match TRBD2. The CDR3 extends over 16 amino acids. Germline V gives CDR1 SGDLS, CDR2 YYNGEE. Trimming took 0 bases from V and 2 from J; bases not matched to a gene: 5. CDR3: CASSVGRGSPYNEQFF. The DNA of the CDR3 is TGTGCCAGCAGCGTAGGTCGCGGGAGCCCCTACAATGAGCAGTTCTTC.

A note on this clone: The same CDR3 also results from other DNA sequences found in this sample. V usage is TRBV19 and J usage is TRBJ2-2; TRBD2 is a possible D gene (6 bases). This CDR3 has 15 residues. V was clipped by 3 bases and J by 2 bases, with 10 bases between them. CDR1 and CDR2 (germline): LNHDA, SQIVND (reference sequence). The CDR3 loop is CASSIGGVNTGELFF. The CDR3 region has the DNA TGTGCCAGTAGTATCGGAGGGGTTAACACCGGGGAGCTGTTTTTT.

The V and J genes are TRBV24-1 and TRBJ2-1, with 7 bases aligning to TRBD1. After removal of 3 bases from V and 5 bases from J, the junction contained 6 bases not matched to a gene. This CDR3 has 15 amino acids. Germline CDR1 reads KGHDR; CDR2 reads SFDVKD. CDR3 loop: CATSDDYGTDNEQFF. CDR3 DNA sequence: TGTGCCACCAGTGATGATTACGGGACAGACAATGAGCAGTTCTTC.

V is TRBV5-6 and J is TRBJ2-3; 9 bases map to TRBD1. Germline CDR1 is SGHDT and CDR2 is YYEEEE. The CDR3 runs 15 residues. J lost 2 bases, V lost 4 bases, and 5 bases had no gene match. The CDR3 DNA sequence: TGTGCCAGCAGCAAACAGGGGGCTAACACAGATACGCAGTATTTT. Residues: CASSKQGANTDTQYF. Looking up the rest from reference TRBV5-6 and TRBJ2-3 gives the full variable domain: DAGVTQSPTHLIKTRGQQVTLRCSPKSGHDTVSWYQQALGQGPQFIFQYYEEEERQRGNFPDRFSGHQFPNYSSELNVNALLLGDSALYLCASSKQGANTDTQYFGPGTRLTVL.

This clone was seen a handful of times. The rearrangement links TRBV27 to TRBJ2-2; unclear D gene. V dropped 5 bases and J dropped 2 bases, with 3 bases sitting between them. CDR3 length: 12 residues. Germline CDR1 is MNHEY and CDR2 is SMNVEV (reference sequence). DNA of the CDR3: TGTGCCAGCAGTCTCAACACCGGGGAGCTGTTTTTT. Protein: CASSLNTGELFF.

The chain couples TRBV20-1 to TRBJ2-5; 8 nucleotides match TRBD1. CDR3 length equals 15 residues. Germline V gene lookup returns CDR1 DFQATT and CDR2 SNEGSKA (reference sequence). Trimming at V came to 3 bases and at J to 5 bases, leaving 11 bases not matched to a gene. The CDR3 region has the DNA TGCAGTGCTAGTGGAAGACAGGGGAGTTCGGAGACCCAGTACTTC. Amino acids: CSASGRQGSSETQYF.

The chain joins TRBV12-3 or TRBV12-4 to TRBJ2-7, with 7 bases aligning to TRBD2. With V trimmed by 3 bases and J by 6 bases, 5 bases remained unmatched. CDR3 length: 13 residues. The CDR3 spells CASSFKGRVEQYF. CDR3 DNA sequence: TGTGCCAGCAGTTTTAAGGGGAGGGTCGAGCAGTACTTC.